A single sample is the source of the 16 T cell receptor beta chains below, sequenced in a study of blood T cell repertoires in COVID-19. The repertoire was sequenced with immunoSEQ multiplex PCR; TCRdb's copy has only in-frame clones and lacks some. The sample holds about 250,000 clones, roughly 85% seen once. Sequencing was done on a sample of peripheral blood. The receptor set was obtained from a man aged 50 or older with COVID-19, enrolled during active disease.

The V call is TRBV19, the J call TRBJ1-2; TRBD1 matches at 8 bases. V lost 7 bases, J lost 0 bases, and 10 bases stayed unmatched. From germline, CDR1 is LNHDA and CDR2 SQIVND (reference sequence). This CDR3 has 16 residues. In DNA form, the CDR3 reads TGTGCCAGTACCCTCGGGACAGGCCGAGCTAACTATGGCTACACCTTC. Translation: CASTLGTGRANYGYTF.

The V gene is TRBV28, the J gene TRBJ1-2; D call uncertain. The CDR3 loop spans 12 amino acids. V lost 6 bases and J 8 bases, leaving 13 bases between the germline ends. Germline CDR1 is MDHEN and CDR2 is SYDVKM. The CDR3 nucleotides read TGTGCCAGCAGCCCTGTACCCCTAGGCTACACCTTC. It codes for CASSPVPLGYTF.

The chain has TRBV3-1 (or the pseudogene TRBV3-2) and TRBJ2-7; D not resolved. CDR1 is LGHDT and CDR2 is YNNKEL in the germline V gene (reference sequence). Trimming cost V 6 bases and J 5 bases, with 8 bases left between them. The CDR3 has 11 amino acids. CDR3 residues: CASSRTDEQYF. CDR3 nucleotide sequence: TGTGCCAGCAGTCGTACTGACGAGCAGTACTTC.

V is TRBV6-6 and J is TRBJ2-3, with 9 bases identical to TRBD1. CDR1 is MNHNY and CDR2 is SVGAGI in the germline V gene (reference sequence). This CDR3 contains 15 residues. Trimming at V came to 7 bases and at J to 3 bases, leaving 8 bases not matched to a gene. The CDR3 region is CASTQTGGETDTQYF. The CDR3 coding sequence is TGTGCCAGCACCCAGACAGGGGGTGAGACAGATACGCAGTATTTT.

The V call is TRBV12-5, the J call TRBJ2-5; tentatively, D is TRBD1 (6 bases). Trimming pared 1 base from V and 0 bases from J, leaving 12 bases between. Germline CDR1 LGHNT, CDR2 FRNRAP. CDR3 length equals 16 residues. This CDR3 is CASGLGTRGNQETQYF. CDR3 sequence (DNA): TGTGCTAGTGGTTTGGGAACGAGGGGGAACCAAGAGACCCAGTACTTC.

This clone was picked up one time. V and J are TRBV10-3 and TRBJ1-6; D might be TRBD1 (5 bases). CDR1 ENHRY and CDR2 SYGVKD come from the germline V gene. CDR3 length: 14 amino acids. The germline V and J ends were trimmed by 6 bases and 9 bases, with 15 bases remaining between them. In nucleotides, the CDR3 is TGTGCCATCAGCGTACAGGCCCCCGCTTCACCCCTCCACTTT. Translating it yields CAISVQAPASPLHF.

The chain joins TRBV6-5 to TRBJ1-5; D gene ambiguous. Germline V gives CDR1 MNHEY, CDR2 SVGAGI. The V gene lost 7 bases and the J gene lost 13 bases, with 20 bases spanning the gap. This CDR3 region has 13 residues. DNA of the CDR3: TGTGCCAGCAAAGGAACGACATTCGGCTCTCAGCATTTT. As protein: CASKGTTFGSQHF.

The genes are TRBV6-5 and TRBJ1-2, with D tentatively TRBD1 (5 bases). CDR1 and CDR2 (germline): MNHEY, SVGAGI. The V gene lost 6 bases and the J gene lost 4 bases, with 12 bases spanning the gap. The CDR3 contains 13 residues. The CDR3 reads CASSRTPSYGYTF. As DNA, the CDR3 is TGTGCCAGCAGCAGGACACCTAGCTATGGCTACACCTTC.

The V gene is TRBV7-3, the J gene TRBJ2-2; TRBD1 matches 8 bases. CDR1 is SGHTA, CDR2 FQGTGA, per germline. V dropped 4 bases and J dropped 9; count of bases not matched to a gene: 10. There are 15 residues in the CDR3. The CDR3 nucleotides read TGTGCCAGCAGCTCGCTGACAGGGGTTAACCGGGAGCTGTTTTTT. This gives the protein CASSSLTGVNRELFF.

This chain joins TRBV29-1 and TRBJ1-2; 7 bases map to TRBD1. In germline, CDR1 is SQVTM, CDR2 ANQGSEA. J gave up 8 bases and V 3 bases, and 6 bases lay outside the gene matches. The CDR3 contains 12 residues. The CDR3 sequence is CSVDRTGEGYTF. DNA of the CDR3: TGCAGCGTTGACCGGACAGGAGAGGGCTACACCTTC.

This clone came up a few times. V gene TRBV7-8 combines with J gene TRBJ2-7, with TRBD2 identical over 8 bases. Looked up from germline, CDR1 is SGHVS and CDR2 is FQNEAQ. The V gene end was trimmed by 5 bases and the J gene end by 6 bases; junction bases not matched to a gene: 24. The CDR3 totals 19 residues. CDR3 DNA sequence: TGTGCCAGCAGCCAGATAAAGGGCGGGGGGCCGCACTTTGGGGGCGAGCAGTACTTC. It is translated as CASSQIKGGGPHFGGEQYF.

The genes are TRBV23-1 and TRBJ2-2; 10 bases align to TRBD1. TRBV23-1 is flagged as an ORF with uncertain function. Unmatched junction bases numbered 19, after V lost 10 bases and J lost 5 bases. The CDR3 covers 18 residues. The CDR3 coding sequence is TGCGCCACCACGGATTACCGGGACAGGGGCCGCACAACCGGGGAGCTGTTTTTT. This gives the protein CATTDYRDRGRTTGELFF.

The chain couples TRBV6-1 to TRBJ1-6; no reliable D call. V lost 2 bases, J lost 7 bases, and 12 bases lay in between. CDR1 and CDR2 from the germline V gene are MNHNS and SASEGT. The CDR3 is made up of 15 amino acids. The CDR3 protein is CASSEHEGWNSPLHF. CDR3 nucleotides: TGTGCCAGCAGTGAACATGAGGGTTGGAATTCACCCCTCCACTTT.

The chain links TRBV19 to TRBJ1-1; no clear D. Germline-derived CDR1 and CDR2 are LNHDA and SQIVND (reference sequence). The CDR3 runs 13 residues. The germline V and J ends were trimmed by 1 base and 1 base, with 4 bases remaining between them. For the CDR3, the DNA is TGTGCCAGTAGTATAGTCCGGAACACTGAAGCTTTCTTT. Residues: CASSIVRNTEAFF.

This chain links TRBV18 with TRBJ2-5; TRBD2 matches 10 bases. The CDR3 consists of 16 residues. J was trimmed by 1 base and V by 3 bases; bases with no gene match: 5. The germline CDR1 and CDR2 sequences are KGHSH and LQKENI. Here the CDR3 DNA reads TGTGCCAGCTCACCGCTTCTAGCGGGGGTCCAAGAGACCCAGTACTTC. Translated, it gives CASSPLLAGVQETQYF.

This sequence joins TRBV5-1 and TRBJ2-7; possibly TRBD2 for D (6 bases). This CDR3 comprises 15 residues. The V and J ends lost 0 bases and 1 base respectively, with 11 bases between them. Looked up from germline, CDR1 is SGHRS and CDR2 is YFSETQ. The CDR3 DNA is TGCGCCAGCAGCTTGGTGACTAGGTCATCCTACGAGCAGTACTTC. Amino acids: CASSLVTRSSYEQYF.